The sequence of this TCR beta chain was determined in a study of blood T cell repertoires in COVID-19. This clone came up once. Produced via immunoSEQ multiplex PCR; TCRdb's table is partial and in-frame only. The sample lists about 430,000 clones, roughly 90% occurring once. J lost 9 bases, V lost 6 bases, and 7 bases had no gene match. The CDR3 is 13 residues long. Germline values: CDR1 MNHEY, CDR2 SVGAGI. The sequenced sample consisted of PBMCs or T cells enriched from blood (not recorded which). This sequence originates from a woman in her twenties or thirties with acute COVID-19. The chain combines TRBV6-5 with TRBJ1-3, with 8 bases that match TRBD1. The CDR3 loop is CASSSRTGSTIYF. CDR3 in DNA: TGTGCCAGCAGCTCCCGGACAGGGAGCACCATATATTTT.